This is a list of T cell receptor beta chains from one sample in a study of T cell repertoires in cytomegalovirus infection. In TCRdb, the reads were re-called with MiXCR into one record per CDR3 protein. Here the sample spans hundreds of thousands of distinct CDR3 sequences, approximately 31% being singletons. Sequenced: PBMCs. Receptors originate from a human donor in good health (CMV status not recorded). Some clones in this sample may be carry-over from other donors' samples. CDR3s include the opening cysteine and the closing phenylalanine or tryptophan. A D gene is named only where the DNA matches it firmly. Some rows have no size entry. The others give once, few or many, or a class for an expanded clone.

>TRBJ2-7|TRBD1|few|TRBV5-1
CASSAATGYEQYF
TGCGCCAGCAGCGCCGCGACAGGGTACGAGCAGTACTTC
>TRBJ2-7|TRBD1|-|TRBV6-5
CASSYGQGNEQYF
TGTGCCAGCAGTTATGGACAGGGGAACGAGCAGTACTTC
>TRBJ1-6|TRBD1|many|TRBV7-9
CASSDRDNSPLHF
TGTGCCAGCAGCGACAGGGATAATTCACCCCTCCACTTT
>TRBJ1-2|-|-|TRBV28
CASSTPNYGYTF
TGTGCCAGCAGTACACCTAACTATGGCTACACCTTC
>TRBJ2-6|-|-|TRBV6-6
CASSYPPRWGSVPGANVLTF
TGTGCCAGCAGTTACCCCCCCCGGTGGGGGTCCGTTCCTGGGGCCAACGTCCTGACTTTC
>TRBJ2-1|TRBD1|few|TRBV28
CASSPRTGLNNEQFF
TGTGCCAGCAGCCCAAGGACAGGGCTAAACAATGAGCAGTTCTTC
>TRBJ2-5|-|few|TRBV7-1
CASRDRQETQYF
TGTGCCAGCCGAGACAGACAGGAGACCCAGTACTTC
>TRBJ1-1|-|few|TRBV7-9
CASSPGGSEAFF
TGTGCCAGCAGCCCAGGAGGGTCCGAAGCTTTCTTT
>TRBJ1-6|TRBD1|many|TRBV6-4
CASSDSTGGSPLHF
TGTGCCAGCAGTGACTCGACAGGGGGTTCACCCCTCCACTTT
>TRBJ2-5|-|-|TRBV7-2
CASRRFWGSQETQYF
TGTGCCAGCAGAAGGTTCTGGGGGTCTCAAGAGACCCAGTACTTC
>TRBJ2-7|-|-|TRBV28
CASSVPRATYEQYF
TGTGCCAGCAGTGTTCCTAGGGCTACCTACGAGCAGTACTTC
>TRBJ2-7|-|few|TRBV7-2
CASARNRANDEQYF
TGTGCCAGCGCCCGGAACAGGGCAAACGACGAGCAGTACTTC
>TRBJ2-1|-|once|TRBV7-2
CASSQGLTGRGEQFF
TGTGCCAGCAGCCAGGGCCTAACAGGAAGGGGTGAGCAGTTCTTC
>TRBJ1-2|-|few|TRBV29-1
CSVVGATNYGYTF
TGCAGCGTTGTGGGGGCCACTAACTATGGCTACACCTTC
>TRBJ2-1|-|-|TRBV20-1
CSATMGTSRGEQFF
TGCAGTGCTACTATGGGAACCTCAAGAGGTGAGCAGTTCTTC
>TRBJ2-7|TRBD1|few|TRBV19
CASSHGTGRYEQYF
TGTGCCAGTAGTCATGGGACAGGACGCTACGAGCAGTACTTC
>TRBJ2-7|-|-|TRBV12-3/TRBV12-4
CASGWGDSTYEQYF
TGTGCCAGCGGTTGGGGGGACAGCACCTACGAGCAGTACTTC
>TRBJ2-7|-|-|TRBV6-2/TRBV6-3
CASSYSSGGEQYF
TGTGCCAGCAGTTACTCGAGCGGAGGCGAGCAGTACTTC
>TRBJ2-3|TRBD2|-|TRBV7-6
CASTVIGASGGPTDTQYF
TGTGCCAGCACCGTTATAGGTGCTAGCGGGGGCCCCACAGATACGCAGTATTTT
>TRBJ2-5|TRBD2|many|TRBV7-6
CATRTSGGQETQYF
TGTGCCACCAGGACTAGCGGGGGCCAAGAGACCCAGTACTTC
>TRBJ1-6|-|-|TRBV6-1
CASSVGGGDSPLHF
TGTGCCAGCAGTGTTGGAGGGGGGGATTCACCCCTCCACTTT
>TRBJ1-1|-|many|TRBV19
CASSMGISNTEAFF
TGTGCCAGTAGTATGGGCATATCGAACACTGAAGCTTTCTTT
>TRBJ1-2|TRBD1|-|TRBV7-9
CASREAGTVVGYTF
TGTGCCAGCAGGGAAGCCGGGACAGTGGTTGGCTACACCTTC
>TRBJ2-5|-|many|TRBV7-6
CASSWRGSETQYF
TGTGCCAGCAGCTGGCGTGGCAGTGAGACCCAGTACTTC
>TRBJ1-2|-|few|TRBV4-1
CASSQGDTLIRGYTF
TGCGCCAGCAGCCAAGGGGACACCCTCATAAGGGGCTACACCTTC
>TRBJ1-6|-|few|TRBV7-9
CASSPPDRINSPLHF
TGTGCCAGCAGCCCCCCCGACAGGATTAATTCACCCCTCCACTTT
>TRBJ1-1|-|few|TRBV20-1
CSARGAGQWSAEAFF
TGCAGTGCTAGAGGGGCAGGGCAATGGAGCGCTGAAGCTTTCTTT
>TRBJ2-3|-|many|TRBV7-2
CASSLGGGPDTQYF
TGTGCCAGCAGCTTAGGGGGGGGGCCTGATACGCAGTATTTT
>TRBJ2-3|-|-|TRBV9
CASSVGVGRGGTDTQYF
TGTGCCAGCAGCGTAGGAGTTGGACGTGGGGGCACAGATACGCAGTATTTT
>TRBJ1-1|TRBD1|-|TRBV6-1
CASSGYPGTAPEAFF
TGTGCCAGCAGTGGATACCCCGGGACAGCTCCCGAAGCTTTCTTT
>TRBJ2-5|-|few|TRBV12-3/TRBV12-4
CASTSDIGQGWSTQYF
TGTGCCAGCACCTCCGACATCGGGCAGGGGTGGTCGACCCAGTACTTC
>TRBJ2-7|-|-|TRBV10-2
CASSDGQPLLYEQYF
TGCGCCAGCAGTGATGGACAGCCTTTATTATACGAGCAGTACTTC
>TRBJ1-4|-|few|TRBV7-2
CASSLNRGRGEKLFF
TGTGCCAGCAGCTTAAATCGGGGGCGTGGGGAAAAACTGTTTTTT
>TRBJ1-5|TRBD1|-|TRBV7-6
CASSPGTGRNQPQHF
TGTGCCAGCAGCCCCGGGACAGGGCGGAATCAGCCCCAGCATTTT
>TRBJ1-3|TRBD1|many|TRBV19
CASTTLHRGGNTIYF
TGTGCCAGTACCACCTTACACAGGGGAGGAAACACCATATATTTT
>TRBJ2-5|-|-|TRBV5-4
CASSPRQVQETQYF
TGTGCCAGCAGCCCGAGACAGGTCCAAGAGACCCAGTACTTC
>TRBJ2-1|-|-|TRBV7-8
CASSLAGGRHNEQFF
TGTGCCAGCAGCTTAGCCGGGGGGCGTCACAATGAGCAGTTCTTC